Listed below are T cell receptor beta chains from one sample, sequenced in a study of cytomegalovirus exposure and HLA in healthy donors. This table comes from immunoSEQ multiplex PCR, and its TCRdb copy is limited to in-frame clones, with some not included. Of some 170,000 clones listed, 80% are singletons. Sequencing was carried out using PBMCs. These receptors were obtained from a man aged 30 to 45 in good health and CMV-seronegative. CDR3s include the opening cysteine and the closing phenylalanine or tryptophan. Each record gives: V gene, J gene, clone size, D gene, CDR3 DNA, CDR3 protein. The D gene is left open where the match is weak. A clone size is listed for some rows: how often the clone was seen (once, few, many), or a class if it is expanded.

>TRBV13|TRBJ1-1|-|-
TGTGCCAGCAGCTTAGGGGACAGTCGAGAAGCTTTCTTT
CASSLGDSREAFF
>TRBV5-6|TRBJ2-7|-|-
TGTGCCGGAGGGCGAAGAGCAACTGGCTCCTACGAGCAGTACTTC
CAGGRRATGSYEQYF
>TRBV7-2|TRBJ2-1|-|-
TGTGCCAGCAGCTTTGGGCCCAGCGGCTCCTACAATGAGCAGTTCTTC
CASSFGPSGSYNEQFF
>TRBV6-6|TRBJ1-6|-|TRBD1
TGTGCCAGCAAGACAGGGACACGGGCTAATTCACCCCTCCACTTT
CASKTGTRANSPLHF
>TRBV5-1|TRBJ2-5|-|TRBD1
TGCGCCAGCAGCTTGGCCGGGACAGCTAAAGAGACCCAGTACTTC
CASSLAGTAKETQYF
>TRBV5-6|TRBJ1-2|few|-
TGTGCCAGCAGCTTGGAGATACTAAGCGGGGGCAGGTATGGCTACACCTTC
CASSLEILSGGRYGYTF
>TRBV25-1|TRBJ2-7|few|-
TGTGCCAGCAGTGAATTCTACGAGCAGTACTTC
CASSEFYEQYF
>TRBV15|TRBJ1-5|-|-
TGTGCCACCAGCTCCCAGACTGGGGGCGCGAATCAGCCCCAGCATTTT
CATSSQTGGANQPQHF
>TRBV7-2|TRBJ2-7|-|-
TGTGCCAGCAGCGGGTTAGGGGCTGGCGAGCAGTACTTC
CASSGLGAGEQYF
>TRBV9|TRBJ1-2|-|-
TGTGCCAGCACGCCGGGACATCAGCAGGGGAAAGGCTACACCTTC
CASTPGHQQGKGYTF
>TRBV5-4|TRBJ1-2|-|TRBD1
TGTGCCAGCAGCCGAAGACAACCGGGACAGCCACCCAGGGTTGGCTACACCTTC
CASSRRQPGQPPRVGYTF
>TRBV7-2|TRBJ2-5|-|TRBD2
TGTGCCAGCAGCTTATCCCCGGGACTAGGTTTGGAGACCCAGTACTTC
CASSLSPGLGLETQYF
>TRBV28|TRBJ1-1|-|TRBD1
TGTGCCAGCAGTTCTGGACAGGGGAACACTGAAGCTTTCTTT
CASSSGQGNTEAFF
>TRBV28|TRBJ1-1|-|-
TGTGCCAGCAGCCCGGGGGGGGGCACTGAAGCTTTCTTT
CASSPGGGTEAFF
>TRBV5-4|TRBJ1-1|few|-
TGTGCCAGCAGGTTTGGGGCAGGATGGGGGGACACTGAAGCTTTCTTT
CASRFGAGWGDTEAFF
>TRBV29-1|TRBJ1-2|-|-
TGCAGCGTGGGCGGCAGGGAAGGCAACTATGGCTACACCTTC
CSVGGREGNYGYTF
>TRBV13|TRBJ2-1|once|-
TGTGCCAGCAACTGGCGGGCCAACTCGTACAATGAGCAGTTCTTC
CASNWRANSYNEQFF
>TRBV29-1|TRBJ2-7|-|TRBD1
TGCAGCGCCGGGACAGGGGCCTACGAGCAGTACTTC
CSAGTGAYEQYF
>TRBV5-1|TRBJ2-3|-|TRBD1
TGCGCCAGCAGAGGACAGGGCACAGATACGCAGTATTTT
CASRGQGTDTQYF
>TRBV28|TRBJ1-1|few|TRBD1
TGTGCCAGCAGTTCGACAGGGAGTGAAGCTTTCTTT
CASSSTGSEAFF
>TRBV5-5|TRBJ2-2|-|-
TGTGCCAGCAGCTTCGGACAGACAAACACCGGGGAGCTGTTTTTT
CASSFGQTNTGELFF
>TRBV5-4|TRBJ1-2|-|TRBD1
TGTGCCAGCAGCTTGGAACCGGGACAGACTTTGGGCTATGGCTACACCTTC
CASSLEPGQTLGYGYTF
>TRBV13|TRBJ1-3|few|-
TGTGCCAGCAGCTCACCCGGGACATCGGCGAAAGTATATTTT
CASSSPGTSAKVYF
>TRBV7-3|TRBJ1-2|-|TRBD1
TGTGCCAGCAGCCCAGGGGGGCCCGGAGGCTACACCTTC
CASSPGGPGGYTF
>TRBV20-1|TRBJ1-2|-|-
TGCAGTGCTAGTGGCACCTATGGCTACACCTTC
CSASGTYGYTF
>TRBV28|TRBJ2-1|-|-
TGTGCCAGCAGGAAACAGGGTCGGGGATGGGTGGATGAGCAGTTCTTC
CASRKQGRGWVDEQFF